These 20 T cell receptor beta chains came from one sample sequenced in a study of blood T cell repertoires in COVID-19. TCRdb's copy holds only in-frame clones and misses some; the assay was immunoSEQ multiplex PCR. The sample has 230,000 or so clones, approximately 83% seen once. What was sequenced was PBMCs or T cells enriched from blood (not recorded which). These receptors came from a man aged 45-60 years who had recovered from COVID-19.

This sequence joins TRBV9 and TRBJ2-1; TRBD2 aligns across 7 bases. V shed 4 bases and J 1 base; nucleotides not matched to a gene: 8. The CDR3 has 16 residues. Germline CDR1 reads SGDLS; CDR2 reads YYNGEE. The CDR3 DNA reads as TGTGCCAGCAGCTCCTCCGCGGGAGAGTCCTACAATGAGCAGTTCTTC. It codes for CASSSSAGESYNEQFF.

The chain is built from TRBV6-2 or TRBV6-3 and TRBJ1-4; D ambiguous. From germline, CDR1 is MNHEY and CDR2 SVGEGT. V lost 3 bases and J lost 4, with 15 bases in between. This CDR3 spans 16 amino acids. The CDR3 DNA reads as TGTGCCAGCAGTTATCCCATGCGCACCTTTAATGAAAAACTGTTTTTT. Its translation: CASSYPMRTFNEKLFF.

The chain couples TRBV9 to TRBJ2-3; 11 bases fit TRBD2. CDR3 size: 19 residues. With V trimmed by 1 base and J by 0 bases, 10 bases remained unmatched. Germline CDR1 and CDR2: SGDLS and YYNGEE. DNA for the CDR3: TGTGCCAGCAGCGTAAATCTAGCGGGGGGAAGTCATAGCACAGATACGCAGTATTTT. It yields the protein CASSVNLAGGSHSTDTQYF.

Worth noting for this clone: Because it lacks the conserved phenylalanine or tryptophan at the end, this CDR3 is likely a read error. Because the CDR3's place on the DNA is in doubt, the DNA is left out and the CDR3 is given as listed by TCRdb. The chain couples TRBV18 to TRBJ2-7; the table's D call of TRBD1 was not tested on the DNA. The germline V gene has CDR1 KGHSH and CDR2 LQKENI. Termini included, the CDR3 measures 12 amino acids. The CDR3 sequence: CASSPPHGVGEL.

This clone appeared a single time. CDR3 sequence reads: CASTAGALNEKLFF. The DNA of the CDR3 is TGTGCCTCCACGGCAGGGGCCCTCAATGAAAAACTGTTTTTT. This chain uses TRBV30 with TRBJ1-4, with D possibly TRBD1 on 6 matching bases. The CDR3 runs 14 residues. The germline V gene encodes CDR1 GTSNPN and CDR2 SVGIG (reference sequence). Trimming shortened V by 7 bases and J by 5 bases, and 17 bases separated the two germline ends.

This clone was counted a single time. The chain carries TRBV10-3 and TRBJ1-1; TRBD1 aligns across 7 bases. V trimming: 6 bases; J trimming: 3 bases; junction bases outside the gene matches: 7. The CDR3 is 14 residues long. Germline V gene data show CDR1 as ENHRY and CDR2 as SYGVKD. The CDR3 region has the DNA TGTGCCATCAGGGGGACAGTTATGGACACTGAAGCTTTCTTT. Its translation is CAIRGTVMDTEAFF.

This rearrangement joins TRBV6-5 to TRBJ1-2; 8 nucleotides line up with TRBD1. The CDR3 extends over 15 amino acids. CDR1 is MNHEY, CDR2 SVGAGI, per germline. The V and J ends lost 8 bases and 2 bases, in that order; junction bases with no gene match: 10. The CDR3 region has the DNA TGTGCCAGCGGGCCTTATTGGACAGGGAACTATGGCTACACCTTC. This encodes CASGPYWTGNYGYTF.

The chain employs TRBV18 and TRBJ1-4; D is perhaps TRBD1 (6 bases). The CDR3 covers 15 residues. V lost 2 bases and J 4 bases, leaving 11 bases between the germline ends. The germline gives CDR1 KGHSH, CDR2 LQKENI. The DNA of the CDR3 is TGTGCCAGCTCACCAAGCCAGGGGCTTAATGAAAAACTGTTTTTT. This gives the protein CASSPSQGLNEKLFF.

The chain joins TRBV6-5 to TRBJ2-5; D possibly corresponds to TRBD2 (5 bases). Trimming cost V 7 bases and J 6 bases, with 18 bases left between them. The length of the CDR3 is 14 residues. Germline V gene data show CDR1 as MNHEY and CDR2 as SVGAGI. The CDR3 DNA sequence: TGTGCCAGCAAGGCTAGCCCTTCCTATCAGACCCAGTACTTC. It is translated as CASKASPSYQTQYF.

This chain connects TRBV5-1 to TRBJ2-2; the D is unclear. From germline, CDR1 is SGHRS and CDR2 YFSETQ. The CDR3 extends over 13 amino acids. The V end lost 1 base, the J end lost 1 base, and 2 bases lay between the germline ends. CDR3 sequence: CASSLQNTGELFF. The CDR3 bases are TGCGCCAGCAGCTTGCAGAACACCGGGGAGCTGTTTTTT.

V and J are TRBV7-2 and TRBJ2-1, with D maybe TRBD2 (6 bases). V lost 5 bases, J lost 0 bases, and 14 bases lay in between. Per germline, CDR1 SGHTA and CDR2 FQGNSA. The CDR3 is 16 residues long. The CDR3: CASSPRLGGSYNEQFF. CDR3 nucleotide sequence: TGTGCCAGCAGCCCACGCCTCGGGGGCTCCTACAATGAGCAGTTCTTC.

This clone was recorded a few times. This chain links TRBV4-2 with TRBJ1-2; 8 nucleotides line up with TRBD1. V shed 4 bases and J 2 bases; nucleotides not matched to a gene: 9. Germline CDR1 and CDR2: LGHNA and YNFKEQ. The CDR3 runs to 16 residues. This CDR3 reads CASSPATGGNNYGYTF. The CDR3 coding sequence is TGTGCCAGCAGCCCCGCCACAGGGGGGAACAACTATGGCTACACCTTC.

The chain carries TRBV5-6 and TRBJ2-1; unclear D gene. V was shortened by 1 base and J by 0 bases, with 8 bases between the two germline ends. The CDR3 loop spans 15 amino acids. CDR1 and CDR2 from the germline V gene are SGHDT and YYEEEE. CDR3 DNA: TGTGCCAGCAGCTTGCAAGTGAGCTCCTACAATGAGCAGTTCTTC. It specifies CASSLQVSSYNEQFF.

J is TRBJ2-5 and V is TRBV5-1; maybe TRBD1 (5 bases). The CDR3 consists of 13 residues. CDR1 is SGHRS, CDR2 YFSETQ, per germline. The V end lost 7 bases, the J end lost 5 bases, and 15 bases lay between the germline ends. The chain's CDR3 is CASSAGNFETQYF. The CDR3 bases are TGCGCCAGCTCGGCAGGGAATTTCGAGACCCAGTACTTC.

The table lists this clone with a few counts. CDR3 sequence: CASSRGTAGYTF. The CDR3 DNA sequence: TGTGCCAGCAGCCGTGGGACTGCTGGCTACACCTTC. The rearrangement links TRBV3-1 (or the pseudogene TRBV3-2) to TRBJ1-2, with D perhaps matching TRBD1 (5 bases). The ends were cut back, 4 bases at V and 7 bases at J, with 10 bases in the middle. CDR3 length: 12 amino acids. Germline CDR1 reads LGHDT; CDR2 reads YNNKEL (reference sequence).

The V gene is TRBV4-1, the J gene TRBJ1-2; no reliable D call. V was shortened by 4 bases and J by 0 bases, with 6 bases between the two germline ends. Germline V gene data show CDR1 as MGHRA and CDR2 as YSYEKL. This CDR3 comprises 13 residues. CDR3 nucleotides: TGCGCCAGCAGCCGCGGGGCTAACTATGGCTACACCTTC. It encodes CASSRGANYGYTF.

The chain uses TRBV5-6 and TRBJ1-4; weak D call: TRBD1 (6 bases). Germline V gives CDR1 SGHDT, CDR2 YYEEEE. Trimming shortened V by 5 bases and J by 6 bases, and 14 bases separated the two germline ends. This CDR3 contains 14 residues. The CDR3 DNA follows: TGTGCCAGCAGAGATTTAGGGGGAGATGAAAAACTGTTTTTT. Translated, it gives CASRDLGGDEKLFF.

V usage is TRBV14 and J usage is TRBJ1-5; D gene uncertain. This CDR3 is built from 11 residues. CDR1 SGHDN and CDR2 FVKESK come from the germline V gene. V lost 7 bases, J lost 10 bases, and 11 bases lay in between. This CDR3 is CASISWRPQHF. CDR3 in DNA: TGTGCCAGCATTTCTTGGAGACCCCAGCATTTT. The variable domain in full, with the rest retrieved from reference TRBV14 and TRBJ1-5, is EAGVTQFPSHSVIEKGQTVTLRCDPISGHDNLYWYRRVMGKEIKFLLHFVKESKQDESGMPNNRFLAERTGGTYSTLKVQPAELEDSGVYFCASISWRPQHFGDGTRLSIL.

This clone was seen only a few times. This chain connects TRBV4-1 to TRBJ2-3, with a tentative D call TRBD2 (6 bases). Germline-derived CDR1 and CDR2 are MGHRA and YSYEKL. The CDR3 has 17 residues. V gave up 2 bases and J gave up 1 base, with 16 bases separating them. CDR3 bases: TGCGCCAGCAGCCAATTAACCGGGACTGGGGGCACAGATACGCAGTATTTT. This sequence encodes CASSQLTGTGGTDTQYF.

The V call is TRBV27, the J call TRBJ2-3; D remains unclear. Trimming took off 5 bases at V and 2 bases at J, with 5 bases between the two ends. The length of the CDR3 is 12 residues. Germline-derived CDR1 and CDR2 are MNHEY and SMNVEV (reference sequence). As DNA, the CDR3 is TGTGCCAGCAGTCCAAACACAGATACGCAGTATTTT. This encodes CASSPNTDTQYF.